These T cell receptor beta chains were read from a single sample in a study of blood T cell repertoires in COVID-19. This table comes from immunoSEQ multiplex PCR, and its TCRdb copy is limited to in-frame clones, with some not included. The sample holds around 200,000 clones, about 85% seen once. The specimen was peripheral blood. These receptors were taken from a woman in her 70s with COVID-19, enrolled during active disease. Each CDR3 is given without its conserved first and last residue. Fields, in order: clone size, D gene, J gene, V gene, CDR3 protein. The D gene is left open where the match is weak. Size is stated for part of the rows, as once, few or many counts, or as a class when the clone is expanded.

NA TRBD1 TRBJ2-5 TRBV7-9 ASSLWGQGVMETQY
NA NA TRBJ2-1 TRBV30 AWSTLVRTSYNEQF
NA NA TRBJ1-1 TRBV6-5 ASSLGVGTEAF
NA NA TRBJ1-4 TRBV5-1 ASSLGLEGEKLF
once TRBD1 TRBJ2-2 TRBV18 ASSPDRATGELF
NA TRBD1 TRBJ1-4 TRBV27 ASSQLTNRGTGEKLF
NA TRBD2 TRBJ2-2 TRBV28 ASSFLAGGRSGELF
NA TRBD1 TRBJ2-1 TRBV24-1 ATRPGDRGGNNEQF
few TRBD2 TRBJ2-5 TRBV29-1 SVSGTRAETQY
NA NA TRBJ1-4 TRBV6-5 ASRRQEGDEKLF
NA NA TRBJ1-5 TRBV19 ASSLQGFGQPQH
NA TRBD1 TRBJ1-6 TRBV6-6 ASRALTGGGNSPLH
NA NA TRBJ2-1 TRBV9 ASSERGEQF
NA TRBD1 TRBJ1-2 TRBV5-4 ASSVDRSYGYT
NA NA TRBJ2-1 TRBV21-1 ASSKALLAGGDNEQF
NA NA TRBJ1-2 TRBV7-2 ASSLDSGPPKGYT
NA TRBD2 TRBJ2-5 TRBV10-1 ASSAGGETQY
NA NA TRBJ1-4 TRBV6-1 ASSEGDPGKLF
NA NA TRBJ1-3 TRBV11-1 ASSYKTANSGNTIY
NA NA TRBJ1-1 TRBV6-5 AIATGEWMNTEAF
NA NA TRBJ2-1 TRBV11-1 ASSLGTRLRSEQF
NA NA TRBJ1-2 TRBV5-4 ASSLGVTQGYT
once NA TRBJ1-5 TRBV27 ARGGGPQH
NA NA TRBJ1-5 TRBV19 ASSIGFLQPQH
NA TRBD1 TRBJ1-5 TRBV2 ASTGGGNQPQH
NA TRBD1 TRBJ1-4 TRBV11-2 ASSPSGTGYEKLF
NA TRBD2 TRBJ2-1 TRBV5-8 ASSWHLAGEEVVEANEQF
NA NA TRBJ1-4 TRBV2 ASSPTGNEKLF
NA NA TRBJ1-5 TRBV5-1 ASSLSGYNQPQH
NA TRBD1 TRBJ2-7 TRBV28 ASRSMGQGIEQY
once TRBD1 TRBJ1-5 TRBV28 ASSDRGRNQPQH
NA NA TRBJ2-4 TRBV7-8 ASSSKRVNIQY
NA NA TRBJ1-1 TRBV19 ASSTQAEGTEAF
once NA TRBJ1-2 TRBV6-5 ASSYKGEGYT
NA TRBD2 TRBJ2-5 TRBV7-9 ASSLVAGGKTQY
NA NA TRBJ1-1 TRBV2 ASSTGINTEAF
NA NA TRBJ2-1 TRBV9 ASSVLSASSYNEQF
NA TRBD1 TRBJ1-1 TRBV30 AWSPGGRTEAF
NA NA TRBJ2-6 TRBV13 ASTRSGANVLT
once TRBD2 TRBJ2-1 TRBV30 AWRGLAAVNEQF
NA TRBD2 TRBJ2-3 TRBV30 AWDSGRGPERQY
NA NA TRBJ1-3 TRBV28 ASSPGQLGNTIY
NA NA TRBJ2-2 TRBV19 ASSIPGTYHTGELF
NA NA TRBJ2-1 TRBV19 ASGGTGKYNEQF
once NA TRBJ1-6 TRBV28 ASSVGGVPYNSPLH
NA NA TRBJ2-4 TRBV7-2 ASSLGTGFRGHIQY
NA NA TRBJ1-1 TRBV18 ASSLGEGRRTEAF
NA TRBD1 TRBJ2-1 TRBV27 ASSLGTGQGDEQF
NA NA TRBJ1-3 TRBV6-6 ASSSGGNTIY
NA NA TRBJ2-3 TRBV5-5 ASSPREGTDTQY
NA NA TRBJ2-1 TRBV6-4 ASSDTREPYNEQF
NA TRBD1 TRBJ2-1 TRBV2 ASSVTGQGANEQF
NA NA TRBJ1-5 TRBV5-6 ARSARTGGGQPQH
few TRBD2 TRBJ2-2 TRBV20-1 SAREGWELF
NA NA TRBJ1-1 TRBV6-6 ASSPQAYRVRTEAF